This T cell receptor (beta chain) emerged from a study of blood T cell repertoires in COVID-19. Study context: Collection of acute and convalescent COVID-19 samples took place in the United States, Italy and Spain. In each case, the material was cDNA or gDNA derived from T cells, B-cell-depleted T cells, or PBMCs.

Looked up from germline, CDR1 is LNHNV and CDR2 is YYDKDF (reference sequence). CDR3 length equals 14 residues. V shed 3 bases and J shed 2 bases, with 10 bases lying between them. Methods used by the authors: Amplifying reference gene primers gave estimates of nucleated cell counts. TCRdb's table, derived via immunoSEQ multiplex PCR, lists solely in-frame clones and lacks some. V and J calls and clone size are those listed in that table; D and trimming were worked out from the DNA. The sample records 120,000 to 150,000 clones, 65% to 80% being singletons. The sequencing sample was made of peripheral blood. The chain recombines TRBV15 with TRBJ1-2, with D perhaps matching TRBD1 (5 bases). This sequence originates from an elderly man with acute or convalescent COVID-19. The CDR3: CATSSGGGNYGYTF. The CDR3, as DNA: TGTGCCACCAGCAGTGGGGGGGGAAACTATGGCTACACCTTC. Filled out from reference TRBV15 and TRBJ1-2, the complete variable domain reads DAMVIQNPRYQVTQFGKPVTLSCSQTLNHNVMYWYQQKSSQAPKLLFHYYDKDFNNEADTPDNFQSRRPNTSFCFLDIRSPGLGDTAMYLCATSSGGGNYGYTFGSGTRLTVV.